These T cell receptor beta chains were read from a single sample in a study of T-cell reconstitution after alpha-beta-depleted transplantation in children. TCRdb reanalysed the PCR reads using MiXCR and keeps one entry per CDR3 protein. Of about 97,000 distinct CDR3 sequences listed, around 6% are singletons. Here the sequenced sample was PBMCs, mostly from graft donor cells, taken 60 days after TCRalphabeta/CD19-depleted stem cell transplant. These receptors originate from a female patient aged 2-9 years who had a stem cell transplant for Fanconi anemia, so the T cells may come from the graft donor. Both conserved end residues are part of each CDR3.

v_call	j_call	cdr3_aa
TRBV12-5	TRBJ2-1	CASGLSRDEQFF
TRBV4-1	TRBJ1-3	CASSQGTASGNTIYF
TRBV4-2	TRBJ2-3	CASSQDRWMTATDTQYF
TRBV5-4	TRBJ2-7	CASSPTWDLSYEQYF
TRBV15	TRBJ2-6	CATSRGARVSGANVLTF
TRBV28	TRBJ2-1	CASSFRGIRGDNEQFF
TRBV4-1	TRBJ2-1	CASSGTGNEQFF
TRBV6-4	TRBJ2-3	CASSKGTGPPTDTQYF
TRBV5-1	TRBJ2-7	CASALAGKDEQYF
TRBV7-3	TRBJ2-2	CASSPPGDTNTGELFF
TRBV9	TRBJ2-3	CASSVRGAPDTQYF
TRBV7-9	TRBJ2-5	CASSFGTETQYF
TRBV30	TRBJ2-7	CAWSVGPHSSYEQYF
TRBV5-1	TRBJ2-7	CASSLGFSYEQYF
TRBV18	TRBJ2-3	CASSPIRARLITDTQYF
TRBV24-1	TRBJ2-2	CATSLNAGSNTGELFF
TRBV11-3	TRBJ2-5	CASSLGAGETQYF
TRBV7-2	TRBJ2-7	CASSPERGVTYEQYF
TRBV12-3/TRBV12-4	TRBJ2-2	CASSLRLNTGELFF
TRBV3-1	TRBJ2-3	CASSPRQGSSTDTQYF
TRBV6-1	TRBJ2-1	CASRDDSNEQFF
TRBV5-1	TRBJ2-3	CASSLLAGDADTQYF
TRBV18	TRBJ1-2	CASSSGRNYGYTF
TRBV20-1	TRBJ2-7	CSARPGTGVDEQYF
TRBV7-2	TRBJ2-1	CASSLPGLNYNEQFF
TRBV6-1	TRBJ1-4	CASSELDWEMGEKLFF
TRBV7-9	TRBJ1-4	CASSSRGLHEKLFF